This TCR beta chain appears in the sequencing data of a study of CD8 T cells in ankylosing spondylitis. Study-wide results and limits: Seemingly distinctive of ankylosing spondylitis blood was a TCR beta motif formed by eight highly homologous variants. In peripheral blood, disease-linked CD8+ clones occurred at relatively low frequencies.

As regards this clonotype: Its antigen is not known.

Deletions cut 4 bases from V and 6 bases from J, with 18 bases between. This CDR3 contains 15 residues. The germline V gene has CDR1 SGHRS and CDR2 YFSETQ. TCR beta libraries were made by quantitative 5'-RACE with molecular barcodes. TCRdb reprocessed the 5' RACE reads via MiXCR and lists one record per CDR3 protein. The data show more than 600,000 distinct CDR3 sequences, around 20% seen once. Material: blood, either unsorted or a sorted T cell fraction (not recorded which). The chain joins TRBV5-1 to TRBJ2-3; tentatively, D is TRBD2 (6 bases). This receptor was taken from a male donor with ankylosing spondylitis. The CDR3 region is CASSRAGGGWDTQYF. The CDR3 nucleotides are TGCGCCAGCAGCCGTGCGGGCGGAGGGTGGGATACGCAGTATTTT. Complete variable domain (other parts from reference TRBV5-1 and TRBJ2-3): KAGVTQTPRYLIKTRGQQVTLSCSPISGHRSVSWYQQTPGQGLQFLFEYFSETQRNKGNFPGRFSGRQFSNSRSEMNVSTLELGDSALYLCASSRAGGGWDTQYFGPGTRLTVL.